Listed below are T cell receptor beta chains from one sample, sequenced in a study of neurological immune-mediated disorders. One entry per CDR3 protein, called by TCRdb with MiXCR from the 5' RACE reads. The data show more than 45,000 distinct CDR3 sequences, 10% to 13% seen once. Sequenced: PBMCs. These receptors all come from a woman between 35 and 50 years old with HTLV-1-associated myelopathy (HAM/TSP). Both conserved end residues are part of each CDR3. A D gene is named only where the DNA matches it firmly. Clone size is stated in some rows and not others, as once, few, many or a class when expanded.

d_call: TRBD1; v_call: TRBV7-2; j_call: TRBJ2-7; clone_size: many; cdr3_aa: CASSRTGFADEQYF; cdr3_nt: TGTGCCAGCAGCCGGACAGGGTTTGCGGACGAGCAGTACTTC
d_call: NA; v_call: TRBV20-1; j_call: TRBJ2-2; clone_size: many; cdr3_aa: CSARGGGGPFGELFF; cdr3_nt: TGCAGTGCTAGAGGAGGGGGGGGGCCGTTCGGGGAGCTGTTTTTT
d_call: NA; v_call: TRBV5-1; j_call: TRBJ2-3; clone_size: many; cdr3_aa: CASSPRGDTQYF; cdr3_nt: TGCGCCAGCAGTCCGAGGGGAGATACGCAGTATTTT
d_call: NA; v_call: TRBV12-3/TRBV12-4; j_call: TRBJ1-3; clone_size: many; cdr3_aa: CASSLFGGLSGNTIYF; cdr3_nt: TGTGCCAGCAGTTTATTCGGGGGGTTGTCTGGAAACACCATATATTTT
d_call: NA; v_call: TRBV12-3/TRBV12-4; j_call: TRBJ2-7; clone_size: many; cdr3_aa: CASSIRGYEQYF; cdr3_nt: TGTGCCAGCAGTATCAGGGGCTACGAGCAGTACTTC
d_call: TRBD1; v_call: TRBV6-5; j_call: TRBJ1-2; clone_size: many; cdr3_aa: CASSLYGGQGGNGYTF; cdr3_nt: TGTGCCAGCAGTTTATACGGGGGACAGGGGGGGAATGGCTACACCTTC
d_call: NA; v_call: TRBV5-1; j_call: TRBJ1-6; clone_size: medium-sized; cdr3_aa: CASSLEGRDNSPLHF; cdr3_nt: TGCGCCAGCAGCTTGGAGGGACGCGACAATTCACCCCTCCACTTT
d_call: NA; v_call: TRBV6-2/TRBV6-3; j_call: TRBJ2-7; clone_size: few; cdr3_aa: CASQHMTYEQYF; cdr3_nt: TGTGCCAGCCAACACATGACCTACGAGCAGTACTTC
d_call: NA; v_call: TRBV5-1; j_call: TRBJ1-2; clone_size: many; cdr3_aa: CASSDGGRDYGYTF; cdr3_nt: TGCGCCAGCAGCGACGGGGGGCGAGACTATGGCTACACCTTC
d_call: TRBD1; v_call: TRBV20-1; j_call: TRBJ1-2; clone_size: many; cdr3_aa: CSASQGAGYGYTF; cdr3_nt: TGCAGTGCTAGCCAGGGGGCGGGCTATGGCTACACCTTC
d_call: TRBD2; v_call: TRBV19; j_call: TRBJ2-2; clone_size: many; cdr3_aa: CASSSSGLAGGELFF; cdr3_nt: TGTGCCAGTAGTTCCTCGGGACTAGCCGGCGGGGAGCTGTTTTTT
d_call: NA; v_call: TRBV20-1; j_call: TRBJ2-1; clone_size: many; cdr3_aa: CSARLRDTHLYNEQFF; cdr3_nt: TGCAGTGCTAGACTCCGGGACACCCATCTATACAATGAGCAGTTCTTC
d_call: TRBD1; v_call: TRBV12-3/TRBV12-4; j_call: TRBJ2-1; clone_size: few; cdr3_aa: CASSLRDRFYNEQFF; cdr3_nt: TGTGCCAGCAGTTTACGGGACAGATTCTACAATGAGCAGTTCTTC
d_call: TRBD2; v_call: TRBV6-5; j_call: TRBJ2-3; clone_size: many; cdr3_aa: CASSYTSGGTDTQYF; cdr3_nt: TGTGCCAGCAGTTACACTAGCGGCGGCACAGATACGCAGTATTTT
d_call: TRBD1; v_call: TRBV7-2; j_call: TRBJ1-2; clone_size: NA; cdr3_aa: CASSSTRQGRQGYTF; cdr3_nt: TGTGCCAGCAGCAGCACTCGACAGGGCAGACAGGGCTACACCTTC
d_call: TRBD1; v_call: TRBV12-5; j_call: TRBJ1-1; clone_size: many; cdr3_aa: CASGHRDSEDTEAFF; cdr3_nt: TGTGCTAGTGGTCACCGGGACAGTGAGGACACTGAAGCTTTCTTT
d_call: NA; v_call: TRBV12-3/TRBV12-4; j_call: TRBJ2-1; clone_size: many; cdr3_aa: CASSPGSYNEQFF; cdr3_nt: TGTGCCAGCAGCCCGGGATCTTACAATGAGCAGTTCTTC
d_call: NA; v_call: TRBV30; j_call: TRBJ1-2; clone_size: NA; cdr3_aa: CAWSVSGTNYGYTF; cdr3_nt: TGTGCCTGGAGTGTATCGGGGACTAACTATGGCTACACCTTC
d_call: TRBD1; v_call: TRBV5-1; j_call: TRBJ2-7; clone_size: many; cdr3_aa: CASSDPGTGRKYEQYF; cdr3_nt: TGCGCCAGCAGCGACCCTGGGACAGGGAGAAAATACGAGCAGTACTTC
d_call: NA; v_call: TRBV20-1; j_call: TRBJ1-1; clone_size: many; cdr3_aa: CSARSQGRFTEAFF; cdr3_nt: TGCAGTGCTAGGTCACAAGGCCGATTCACTGAAGCTTTCTTT
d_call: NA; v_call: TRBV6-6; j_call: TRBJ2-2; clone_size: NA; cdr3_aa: CASSYPDMVVSGELFF; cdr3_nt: TGTGCCAGTAGTTACCCGGACATGGTCGTGAGCGGGGAGCTGTTTTTT
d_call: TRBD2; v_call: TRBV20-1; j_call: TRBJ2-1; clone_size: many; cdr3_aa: CSARPSGVVGEQFF; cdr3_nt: TGCAGTGCTAGACCTAGCGGGGTTGTTGGTGAGCAGTTCTTC
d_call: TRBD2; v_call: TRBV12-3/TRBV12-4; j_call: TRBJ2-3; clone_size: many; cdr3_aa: CASSPPGGWADTQYF; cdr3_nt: TGTGCCAGCAGTCCCCCCGGGGGGTGGGCAGATACGCAGTATTTT
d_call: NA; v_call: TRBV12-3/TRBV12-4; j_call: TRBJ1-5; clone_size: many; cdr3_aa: CASSFDQHQPQHF; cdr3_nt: TGTGCCAGCAGTTTCGACCAGCATCAGCCCCAGCATTTT
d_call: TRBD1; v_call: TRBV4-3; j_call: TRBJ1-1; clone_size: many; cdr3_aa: CASSQDFGQGLNTEAFF; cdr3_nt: TGCGCCAGCAGCCAAGATTTCGGACAGGGATTGAACACTGAAGCTTTCTTT
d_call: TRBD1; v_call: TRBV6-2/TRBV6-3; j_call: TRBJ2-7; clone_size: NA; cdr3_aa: CASTEAGGISYEQYF; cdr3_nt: TGTGCCAGCACCGAAGCAGGGGGAATCTCCTACGAGCAGTACTTC
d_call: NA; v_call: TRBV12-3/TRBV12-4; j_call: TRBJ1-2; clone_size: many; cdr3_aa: CASSDQTSLYGYTF; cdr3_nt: TGTGCCAGCAGTGATCAGACAAGCCTCTATGGCTACACCTTC
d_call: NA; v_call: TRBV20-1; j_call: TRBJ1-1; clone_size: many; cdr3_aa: CSARDWETGNTEAFF; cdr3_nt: TGCAGTGCTAGAGATTGGGAGACAGGGAACACTGAAGCTTTCTTT
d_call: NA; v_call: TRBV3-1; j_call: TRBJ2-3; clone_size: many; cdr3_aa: CASSQDLSTDTQYF; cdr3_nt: TGTGCCAGCAGCCAAGACCTTAGCACAGATACGCAGTATTTT
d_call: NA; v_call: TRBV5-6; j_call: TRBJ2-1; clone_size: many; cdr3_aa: CASSFLRADTHEQFF; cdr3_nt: TGTGCCAGCAGCTTTTTGAGGGCCGACACCCATGAGCAGTTCTTC
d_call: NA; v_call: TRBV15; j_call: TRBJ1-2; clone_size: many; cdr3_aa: CATSRLRTANYGYTF; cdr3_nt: TGTGCCACCAGCAGACTACGGACAGCTAACTATGGCTACACCTTC
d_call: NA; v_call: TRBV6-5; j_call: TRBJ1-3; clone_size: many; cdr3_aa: CASSYIGEPGNTIYF; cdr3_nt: TGTGCCAGCAGTTATATTGGGGAGCCTGGAAACACCATATATTTT
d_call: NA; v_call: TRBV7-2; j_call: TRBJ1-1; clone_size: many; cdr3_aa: CASSASLTLLLNTEAFF; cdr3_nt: TGTGCCAGCAGCGCCAGCCTCACCTTACTATTGAACACTGAAGCTTTCTTT
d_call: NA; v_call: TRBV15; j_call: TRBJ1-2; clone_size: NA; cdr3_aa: CATSRKRGNGYTF; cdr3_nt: TGTGCCACCAGCAGAAAACGGGGCAATGGCTACACCTTC
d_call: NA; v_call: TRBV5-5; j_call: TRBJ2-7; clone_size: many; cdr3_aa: CASSPRTASYEQYF; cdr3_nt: TGTGCCAGCAGCCCCCGGACGGCTTCCTACGAGCAGTACTTC
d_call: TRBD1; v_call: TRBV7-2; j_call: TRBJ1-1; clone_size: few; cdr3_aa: CASSSTGTGRAWGFNTEAFF; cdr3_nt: TGTGCCAGCAGCTCAACCGGGACAGGGAGGGCCTGGGGCTTTAACACTGAAGCTTTCTTT
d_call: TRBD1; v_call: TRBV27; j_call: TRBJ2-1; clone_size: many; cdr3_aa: CASSTTGGGEQFF; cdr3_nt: TGTGCCAGCAGTACGACAGGGGGCGGTGAGCAGTTCTTC
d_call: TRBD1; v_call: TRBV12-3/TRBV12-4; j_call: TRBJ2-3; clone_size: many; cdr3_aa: CASSPGQGAADTQYF; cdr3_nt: TGTGCCAGCAGTCCCGGACAGGGGGCGGCAGATACGCAGTATTTT
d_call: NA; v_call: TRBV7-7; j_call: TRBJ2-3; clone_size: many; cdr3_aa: CASSFAGSDTQYF; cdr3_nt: TGTGCCAGCAGCTTTGCAGGGTCAGATACGCAGTATTTT
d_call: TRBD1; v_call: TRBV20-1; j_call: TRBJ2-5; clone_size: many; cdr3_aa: CSASPGQFGEETQYF; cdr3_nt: TGCAGTGCTTCGCCGGGACAGTTCGGAGAAGAGACCCAGTACTTC
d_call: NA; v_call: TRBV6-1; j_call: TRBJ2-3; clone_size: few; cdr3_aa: CASAPPPSTDTQYF; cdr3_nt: TGTGCCAGCGCCCCCCCACCCAGCACAGATACGCAGTATTTT
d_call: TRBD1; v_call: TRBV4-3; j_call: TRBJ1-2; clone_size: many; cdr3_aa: CASSQTSTGAYGYTF; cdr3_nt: TGCGCCAGCAGCCAAACCTCGACAGGGGCCTATGGCTACACCTTC
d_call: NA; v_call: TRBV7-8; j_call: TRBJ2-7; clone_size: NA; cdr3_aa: CASRYVTYEQYF; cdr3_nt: TGTGCCAGCAGATACGTGACCTACGAGCAGTACTTC
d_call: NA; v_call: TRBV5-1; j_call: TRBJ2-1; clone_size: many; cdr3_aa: CASSLDGWNEQFF; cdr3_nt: TGCGCCAGCAGCTTGGATGGGTGGAATGAGCAGTTCTTC
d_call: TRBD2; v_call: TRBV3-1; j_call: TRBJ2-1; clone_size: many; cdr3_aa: CASSQQRPGLAYNEQFF; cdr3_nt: TGTGCCAGCAGCCAACAGCGCCCGGGACTAGCGTACAATGAGCAGTTCTTC
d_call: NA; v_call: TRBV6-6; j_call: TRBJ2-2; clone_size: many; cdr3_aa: CASSRLGEAGELFF; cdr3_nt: TGTGCCAGCAGCCGACTAGGGGAGGCCGGGGAGCTGTTTTTT
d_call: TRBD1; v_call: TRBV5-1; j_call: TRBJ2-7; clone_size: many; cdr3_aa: CASSSGGGKYYEQYF; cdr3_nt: TGCGCCAGCAGCTCAGGGGGCGGCAAATACTACGAGCAGTACTTC
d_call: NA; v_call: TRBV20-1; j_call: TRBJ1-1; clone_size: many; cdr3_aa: CSATNRWTEAFF; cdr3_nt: TGCAGTGCTACGAACAGGTGGACTGAAGCTTTCTTT
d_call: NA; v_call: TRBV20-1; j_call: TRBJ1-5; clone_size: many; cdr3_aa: CSAGRSNQPQHF; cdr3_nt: TGCAGTGCAGGCAGGAGCAATCAGCCCCAGCATTTT
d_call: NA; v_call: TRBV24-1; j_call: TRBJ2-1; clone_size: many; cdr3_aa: CATENYNEQFF; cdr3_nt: TGTGCCACCGAGAATTACAATGAGCAGTTCTTC
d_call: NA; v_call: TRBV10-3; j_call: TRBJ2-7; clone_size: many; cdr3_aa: CAISRSPGYEQYF; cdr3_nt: TGTGCCATCAGCCGGTCCCCGGGGTACGAGCAGTACTTC
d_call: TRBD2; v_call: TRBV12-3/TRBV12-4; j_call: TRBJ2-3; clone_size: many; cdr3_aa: CASSFGTSDTDTQYF; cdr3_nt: TGTGCCAGCAGTTTTGGGACTAGCGACACAGATACGCAGTATTTT
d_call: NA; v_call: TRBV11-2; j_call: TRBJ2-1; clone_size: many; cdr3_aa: CASSLYRAGSRNEQFF; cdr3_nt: TGTGCCAGCAGCTTATATAGGGCAGGGTCGAGGAATGAGCAGTTCTTC
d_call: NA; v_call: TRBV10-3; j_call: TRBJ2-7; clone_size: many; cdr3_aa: CAISGTGGEQYF; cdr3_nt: TGTGCCATCAGTGGAACCGGGGGCGAGCAGTACTTC
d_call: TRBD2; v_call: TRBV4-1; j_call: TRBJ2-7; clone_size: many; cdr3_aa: CASSPSGGSYEQYF; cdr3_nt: TGCGCCAGCAGCCCTAGCGGGGGCTCCTACGAGCAGTACTTC